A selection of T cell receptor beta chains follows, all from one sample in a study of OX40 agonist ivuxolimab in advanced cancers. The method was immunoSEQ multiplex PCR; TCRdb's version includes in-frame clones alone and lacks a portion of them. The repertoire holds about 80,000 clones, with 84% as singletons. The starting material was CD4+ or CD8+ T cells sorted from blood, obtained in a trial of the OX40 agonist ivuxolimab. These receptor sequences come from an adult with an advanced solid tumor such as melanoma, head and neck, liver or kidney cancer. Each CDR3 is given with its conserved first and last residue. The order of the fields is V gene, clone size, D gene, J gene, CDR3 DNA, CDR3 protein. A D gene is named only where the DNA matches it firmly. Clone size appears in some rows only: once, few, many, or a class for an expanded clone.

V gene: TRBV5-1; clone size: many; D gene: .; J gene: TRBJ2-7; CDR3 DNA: TGCGCCAGCAGCTTGCACAGGAACTACGAGCAGTACTTC; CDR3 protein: CASSLHRNYEQYF
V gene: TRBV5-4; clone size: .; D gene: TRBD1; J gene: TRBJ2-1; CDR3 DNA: TGTGCCAGCAGCTTGAGCGGGACAGGGGGGTACAATGAGCAGTTCTTC; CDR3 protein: CASSLSGTGGYNEQFF
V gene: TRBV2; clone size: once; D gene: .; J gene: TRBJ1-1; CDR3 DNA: TGTGCCAGCAGATATCAGGGGATTTTCATGAACACTGAAGCTTTCTTT; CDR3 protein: CASRYQGIFMNTEAFF
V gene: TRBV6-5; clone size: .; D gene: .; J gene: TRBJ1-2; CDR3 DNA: TGTGCCAGCAGCTCCCTATACAGGGCTAACTATGGCTACACCTTC; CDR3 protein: CASSSLYRANYGYTF
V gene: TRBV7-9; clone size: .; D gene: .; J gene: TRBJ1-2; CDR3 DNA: TGTGCCAGCAGCTTAGGGACAATGGTGGGGGACTATGGCTACACCTTC; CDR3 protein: CASSLGTMVGDYGYTF
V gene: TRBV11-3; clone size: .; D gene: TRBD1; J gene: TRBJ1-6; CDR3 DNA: TGTGCCAGCAGCTTGGACGGACAGGCACCCCTCCACTTT; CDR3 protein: CASSLDGQAPLHF
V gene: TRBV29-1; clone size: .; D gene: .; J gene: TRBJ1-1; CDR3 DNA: TGCAGCGTTGTGACAGGAGGGAACACTGAAGCTTTCTTT; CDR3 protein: CSVVTGGNTEAFF
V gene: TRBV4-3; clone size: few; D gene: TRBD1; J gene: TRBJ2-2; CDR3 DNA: TGCGCCAGCAGCCAAGGGACAGGGCCGGCGAACACCGGGGAGCTGTTTTTT; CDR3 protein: CASSQGTGPANTGELFF
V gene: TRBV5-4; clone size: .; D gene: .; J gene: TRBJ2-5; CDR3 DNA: TGTGCCAGCAGCTTTGGGGGACTTCAAGAGACCCAGTACTTC; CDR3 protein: CASSFGGLQETQYF
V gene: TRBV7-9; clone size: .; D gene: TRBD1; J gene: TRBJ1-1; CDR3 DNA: TGTGCCAGCAGCCAAGGACAGGGGTTAACTGAAGCTTTCTTT; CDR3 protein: CASSQGQGLTEAFF
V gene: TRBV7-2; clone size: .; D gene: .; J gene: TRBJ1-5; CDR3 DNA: TGTGCCAGCAGCTTAGTGGTCAATCAGCCCCAGCATTTT; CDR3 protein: CASSLVVNQPQHF
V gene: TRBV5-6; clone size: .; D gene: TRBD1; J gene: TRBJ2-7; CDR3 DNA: TGTGCCAGCAGCGAGGGGACAGGCGGACCCTACGAGCAGTACTTC; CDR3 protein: CASSEGTGGPYEQYF
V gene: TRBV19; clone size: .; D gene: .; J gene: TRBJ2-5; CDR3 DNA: TGTGCCAGTAGTATGGGCGAAGAGACCCAGTACTTC; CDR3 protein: CASSMGEETQYF
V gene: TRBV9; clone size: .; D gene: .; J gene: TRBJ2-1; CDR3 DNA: TGTGCCAGCAGCGTAGTGGGGGACGCCTACAATGAGCAGTTCTTC; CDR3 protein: CASSVVGDAYNEQFF
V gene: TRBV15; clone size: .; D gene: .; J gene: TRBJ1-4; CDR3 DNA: TGTGCCACCAGCAGAGATGACGGGGACAATGAAAAACTGTTTTTT; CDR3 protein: CATSRDDGDNEKLFF
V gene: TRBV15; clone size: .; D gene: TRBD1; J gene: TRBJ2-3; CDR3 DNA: TGTGCCACCAGCAGAGATCGGACAGGGGGTACGCAGTATTTT; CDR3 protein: CATSRDRTGGTQYF
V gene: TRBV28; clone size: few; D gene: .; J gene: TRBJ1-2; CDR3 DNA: TGTGCCAGCAGTTTTAGTCAGGCCTATGGCTACACCTTC; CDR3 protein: CASSFSQAYGYTF
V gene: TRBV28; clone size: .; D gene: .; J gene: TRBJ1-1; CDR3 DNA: TGTGCCAGCAGTTTACTGGGAACGCAGGGGACGGTGACTGAAGCTTTCTTT; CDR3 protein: CASSLLGTQGTVTEAFF